This T cell receptor (beta chain) is from a study of cytomegalovirus exposure and HLA in healthy donors. V lost 9 bases to trimming and J lost 2 bases; unmatched junction nucleotides: 13. The germline V gene has CDR1 ENHRY and CDR2 SYGVKD. The CDR3 is 16 residues long. In the PCR, 60 Vbeta and 13 Jbeta primers were used. Assay used: immunoSEQ multiplex PCR; TCRdb lists only in-frame clones, some missing. Among approximately 160,000 clones listed, around 80% were seen once. The V gene is TRBV10-3, the J gene TRBJ2-1; 7 bases are shared with TRBD2. This clonotype was obtained from a man aged 18 to 30 in good health and CMV-seronegative. The sequencing input was PBMCs. The chain's CDR3 is CAMMTKGLETYNEQFF. The DNA of the CDR3 is TGTGCCATGATGACAAAAGGACTAGAAACCTACAATGAGCAGTTCTTC.